This T cell receptor (beta chain) was sequenced in a study of cytomegalovirus exposure and HLA in healthy donors. Study results and caveats: It was fewer than 200 TCR beta chains that were listed as cytomegalovirus-associated. For most TCR beta V segments, an earlier analysis put the productive rate at about 87% or about 30% of the time. Several of the most significant clusters appeared linked to common viral pathogens, based on a later analysis.

PCR amplification relied on 60 Vbeta primers (plus 13 Jbeta primers). The repertoire was sequenced with immunoSEQ multiplex PCR; TCRdb's copy has only in-frame clones and lacks some. The table has some 170,000 clones, roughly 79% seen once; the top ten hold approximately 6.3%. Note on this clone: What it recognizes is unknown.

The TCR comes from a man in his forties or fifties in good health and CMV-seropositive. The sequenced material came from PBMCs.

CDR3: CASSLAPGGYTEAFF. DNA for the CDR3: TGTGCCAGCAGCTTAGCCCCAGGGGGCTACACTGAAGCTTTCTTT. The V and J genes are TRBV11-3 and TRBJ1-1; 8 positions agree with TRBD1. The germline V gene encodes CDR1 SGHNT and CDR2 YENEEA. J was trimmed by 3 bases and V by 1 base; bases with no gene match: 4. CDR3 length: 15 amino acids. The variable domain in full, completed from reference TRBV11-3 and TRBJ1-1, reads EAGVVQSPRYKIIEKKQPVAFWCNPISGHNTLYWYLQNLGQGPELLIRYENEEAVDDSQLPKDRFSAERLKGVDSTLKIQPAELGDSAVYLCASSLAPGGYTEAFFGQGTRLTVV.